The rows below give T cell receptor beta chains drawn from one sample of a study of blood T cell repertoires in COVID-19. Repertoires were generated with immunoSEQ multiplex PCR, while TCRdb's copy carries only in-frame clones and drops some. The sample includes approximately 220,000 clones, 80% to 85% seen only once; the top ten take around 3%. The sequencing sample was made of peripheral blood. These receptors all stem from a woman in her 30s who had recovered from COVID-19. Both conserved end residues are part of each CDR3. A D gene is named only where the DNA matches it firmly. The size field is filled for only some rows; it gives once, few, many or a size class.

j_gene | v_gene | abundance | len | d_gene | CDR3nt | CDR3aa
TRBJ2-6 | TRBV19 | once | 17 | NA | TGTGCCAGTAGACAGGGATTTGTTCGCTCTGGGGCCAACGTCCTGACTTTC | CASRQGFVRSGANVLTF
TRBJ2-5 | TRBV25-1 | NA | 14 | NA | TGTGCCAGCAGTGCCAAAGGAGGGAGGGAGACCCAGTACTTC | CASSAKGGRETQYF
TRBJ2-1 | TRBV11-3 | few | 17 | TRBD2 | TGTGCCAGCAGCCCCGGGAACGGGCGGGAGGGCCGGGGTGAGCAGTTCTTC | CASSPGNGREGRGEQFF
TRBJ2-5 | TRBV5-1 | NA | 14 | NA | TGCGCCAGCAGCTTACAGGGCTACCAAGAGACCCAGTACTTC | CASSLQGYQETQYF
TRBJ1-2 | TRBV4-1 | NA | 14 | NA | TGCGCCAGCAGCCTACCCACGGAGAACTATGGCTACACCTTC | CASSLPTENYGYTF
TRBJ1-6 | TRBV5-6 | NA | 15 | NA | TGTGCCAGCAGCTCGGAGGGGGGGTATAATTCACCCCTCCACTTT | CASSSEGGYNSPLHF
TRBJ2-2 | TRBV5-5 | once | 16 | NA | TGTGCCAGCACCCAAAAGGGACATCTGAACACCGGGGAGCTGTTTTTT | CASTQKGHLNTGELFF
TRBJ2-5 | TRBV7-2 | NA | 21 | TRBD2 | TGTGCCAGCAGCTTAGCGCCCTCTTTTAGCGGGAGGCCTTTGTACCAAGAGACCCAGTACTTC | CASSLAPSFSGRPLYQETQYF
TRBJ1-5 | TRBV5-5 | NA | 15 | TRBD1 | TGTGCCAGCAGCCCTATGGGACAGAGCAATCAGCCCCAGCATTTT | CASSPMGQSNQPQHF
TRBJ2-5 | TRBV5-1 | NA | 14 | TRBD2 | TGCGCCAGCAGCTGGACTAGCGGGCAAGAGACCCAGTACTTC | CASSWTSGQETQYF
TRBJ1-1 | TRBV6-5 | NA | 13 | TRBD1 | TGTGCCAGCAGTTCCCAGGGGGGCACTGAAGCTTTCTTT | CASSSQGGTEAFF
TRBJ2-3 | TRBV24-1 | NA | 16 | TRBD1 | TGTGCCACCAGTGATTTTGGTCAGGGGGCAACAGATACGCAGTATTTT | CATSDFGQGATDTQYF
TRBJ2-1 | TRBV5-1 | NA | 14 | NA | TGCGCCAGCAGCCGGCCCGGGACTCCCCATAAGCAGTTCTTC | CASSRPGTPHKQFF
TRBJ1-3 | TRBV4-1 | NA | 18 | NA | TGCGCCAGCAGCCAAGATCTTCAATTACAGGGCCCCGGAAACACCATATATTTT | CASSQDLQLQGPGNTIYF
TRBJ2-4 | TRBV19 | NA | 15 | NA | TGTGCCAGTAGTATAGTTGAGTTAGCCAAAAACATTCAGTACTTC | CASSIVELAKNIQYF
TRBJ2-1 | TRBV29-1 | NA | 15 | TRBD2 | TGCAGCGCCTCGACTAGCGGGAGATCAAACAATGAGCAGTTCTTC | CSASTSGRSNNEQFF
TRBJ2-7 | TRBV24-1 | NA | 15 | TRBD1 | TGTGCCACCAGTGATTTGCGGGACAGTCAAGGCGAGCAGTACTTC | CATSDLRDSQGEQYF
TRBJ2-3 | TRBV28 | NA | 14 | TRBD2 | TGTGCCAGCAGACTGAGCGGGAGCCCTGATACGCAGTATTTT | CASRLSGSPDTQYF
TRBJ2-7 | TRBV6-5 | NA | 14 | TRBD1 | TGTGCCAGCACCCCGGGACAGGGGGCCTACGAGCAGTACTTC | CASTPGQGAYEQYF
TRBJ2-7 | TRBV6-5 | NA | 12 | NA | TGTGCCAGCAATACAGGGTTCTACGAGCAGTACTTC | CASNTGFYEQYF
TRBJ1-2 | TRBV23-1 | NA | 13 | NA | TGCGCCAGCAGCCTGGGGAACAGGGATGGCTACACCTTC | CASSLGNRDGYTF
TRBJ1-1 | TRBV12-3/TRBV12-4 | few | 11 | NA | TGTGCCAGCAGCTACGTCACTGAAGCTTTCTTT | CASSYVTEAFF
TRBJ2-7 | TRBV28 | NA | 17 | NA | TGTGCCAGCAGTTTTTCCGGCTCCAGGGGCTACTACTACGAGCAGTACTTC | CASSFSGSRGYYYEQYF
TRBJ1-6 | TRBV28 | NA | 19 | TRBD1 | TGTGCCAGCAGTTCTCCGGGACAGAGTCACTCCTACCCTTATTCACCCCTCCACTTT | CASSSPGQSHSYPYSPLHF
TRBJ1-5 | TRBV19 | NA | 16 | TRBD1 | TGTGCCAGTAGTACGGACAGGGGAGAATCGGTTCAGCCCCAGCATTTT | CASSTDRGESVQPQHF
TRBJ2-3 | TRBV4-1 | NA | 17 | TRBD1 | TGCGCCAGCAGCCAGGCCCCTCCCGGGACAGGGACAGATACGCAGTATTTT | CASSQAPPGTGTDTQYF
TRBJ2-7 | TRBV4-1 | NA | 15 | NA | TGCGCCAGCAGCCAAGAATCTTTCAGCTCCTACGAGCAGTACTTC | CASSQESFSSYEQYF
TRBJ2-5 | TRBV10-3 | NA | 11 | NA | TGTGCCAGCGGGGAACAAGAGACCCAGTACTTC | CASGEQETQYF
TRBJ2-7 | TRBV27 | NA | 16 | NA | TGTGCCAGCAGTTTACAGTTAGGGGAAATGCCGTACGAGCAGTACTTC | CASSLQLGEMPYEQYF
TRBJ2-7 | TRBV5-6 | NA | 16 | TRBD2 | TGTGCCAGCAGCTTGGCACTAGCGGGAGGAGTCTACGAGCAGTACTTC | CASSLALAGGVYEQYF
TRBJ2-1 | TRBV19 | NA | 14 | NA | TGTGCCAGTAGTATAGGGGACTCGTACAATGAGCAGTTCTTC | CASSIGDSYNEQFF
TRBJ1-4 | TRBV10-3 | NA | 15 | NA | TGTGCCATCAGTGAGGGCGGGACAACTAATGAAAAACTGTTTTTT | CAISEGGTTNEKLFF
TRBJ2-7 | TRBV7-8 | NA | 15 | TRBD1 | TGTGCCAGCAGCTTAGGGACAGGGGGGCAGAACGAGCAGTACTTC | CASSLGTGGQNEQYF
TRBJ1-1 | TRBV28 | NA | 14 | NA | TGTGCCAGCAGTCCCCCCACGTCGGGGTCCGGGACTTTCTTT | CASSPPTSGSGTFF
TRBJ1-5 | TRBV28 | NA | 14 | TRBD1 | TGTGTATCGACAGGGGGCTATAGCAATCAGCCCCAGCATTTT | CVSTGGYSNQPQHF
TRBJ1-2 | TRBV27 | few | 15 | NA | TGTGCCAGCAGTTACCGGGGGGGGGCTAACTATGGCTACACCTTC | CASSYRGGANYGYTF
TRBJ1-5 | TRBV19 | NA | 15 | NA | TGTGCCAGTAGTATTACCGACACGGGGTACGGGCCCCAGCATTTT | CASSITDTGYGPQHF
TRBJ2-4 | TRBV4-1 | NA | 15 | TRBD2 | TGCGCCAGCAGCCAAGAAGCGGGGGGGGAAAACATTCAGTACTTC | CASSQEAGGENIQYF
TRBJ1-4 | TRBV6-6 | many | 15 | NA | TGTGCCAGCAGTTCCCAGTTCGCAACTAATGAAAAACTGTTTTTT | CASSSQFATNEKLFF
TRBJ1-2 | TRBV20-1 | once | 11 | NA | TGCAGTGCTCTACAGGGTGAGGGCTACACCTTC | CSALQGEGYTF